Sequencing of this T cell receptor beta chain was carried out in a study of memory CD4+ T cells and cytomegalovirus serostatus (dated by TCRdb to the late 2010s). Describing the broader study: A total of roughly 35 healthy Belgian adults, of whom 9 were CMV seropositive and 24 were CMV seronegative, were included in the cohort. The study sequenced CD4+ memory TCRbeta repertoires of a Belgian cohort with known cytomegalovirus serostatus to replicate a published TCR-based CMV serostatus classifier. General conclusions and limits of the study: A median bootstrapped AUC of approximately 0.95 with a 95% CI of 0.76-1.00 was achieved on the Belgian cohort by the original-framework classifier. CMV serostatus prediction reached a median bootstrapped AUC of 0.95 with the original framework and 0.91 with a US-trained random forest. The results were read as suggesting that the CMV-associated TCR signature is, for the most part, present in the CD4+ memory repertoire. Of 164 previously reported CMV-associated TCRbeta sequences, around 70 appeared in the CD4+ memory repertoires, each in one to five individuals. Only CD4+CD45RO+ memory cells were sequenced, in contrast to the original study, in which naive and memory CD4+ and CD8+ populations were covered.

Cut back by 5 bases and 0 bases, the V and J ends lie 18 bases apart. Via the germline V gene, CDR1 is MDHEN and CDR2 SYDVKM. Taken from cysteine to phenylalanine, the CDR3 has 17 residues. The entry retains the CDR3 DNA only, 51 bases that are in frame from base 1. Single viable CD3+CD4+CD8-CD45RO+ cells were sorted as memory CD4+ T cells on a FACSAria II. CMV serostatus was determined using a Roche Elecsys assay that detects serum IgG against CMV pp150, pp28, p38 and p52. Following thawing, total CD4+ T cells were enriched through positive selection using CD4 magnetic microbeads. The samples came from a separate study whose specific focus was interrogating the CD4+ T cell memory repertoire. Peripheral blood mononuclear cells were isolated and cryopreserved according to standard operating procedures, and serum was stored at -80 degrees C. Staining used CD3-PerCP (BW264/56), CD4-APC (RPA-T4), CD45RO-PE (UCHT1) and CD8-Pacific Orange (3B5) antibodies, with Sytox blue excluding non-viable cells.

On this clone: Its antigen specificity is not known. Base qualities were left out, and no much larger clone turns up one base away.

Genomic DNA was extracted from sorted cells with the Quick-DNA Microprep Kit. TCRbeta DNA was amplified with the immunoSEQ hsTCRbeta kit following the manufacturer's protocol. TCRbeta libraries were sequenced on an Illumina MiSeq instrument. On the authors' methods: Once out-of-frame sequences had been removed, more than 2 million distinct TCRbeta sequences were left, which works out to an average of approximately 73,000 per individual. Each individual was scored by the count of 150 to 200 previously reported CMV-associated TCRbeta sequences and the total productive distinct TCRbeta count. A beta-binomial model was reimplemented in Python, and scikit-learn random forests with default parameters were trained on data from the US cohort. Classifier performance on the Belgian cohort was summarized as median AUC with percentile confidence intervals over 10,000 bootstrap iterations. The table was pulled from immuneACCESS by TCRdb, which kept in-frame rearrangements only. Such tables lose some clones; where checked, under half of the loss comes from unresolved V genes, and the rest has no known cause. D and trimming come from the DNA, and the V and J calls and clone size come from that table. Across this sample there are about 67,000 clones, with around 76% seen only once. The ten largest clonotypes hold about 4.7% of the sample.

Specimen: memory CD4+ T cells from blood. This clonotype was sampled from an adult in good health and CMV-seropositive. This chain joins TRBV28 to TRBJ2-3, with no reliable assignment of the D segment. The DNA reads TGTGCCAGCAGTCACCCCGGAACAGAGACTAGCACAGATACGCAGTATTTT. Protein translation: CASSHPGTETSTDTQYF.